The 8 T cell receptor beta chains given below trace back to one sample, sequenced in a study of OX40 agonist ivuxolimab in advanced cancers. This table comes from immunoSEQ multiplex PCR, and its TCRdb copy is limited to in-frame clones, with some not included. The table lists tens of thousands of clones, around four fifths of them singletons. This sample comprised CD4+ or CD8+ T cells sorted from blood, obtained in a trial of the OX40 agonist ivuxolimab. Receptors were obtained from an adult with an advanced solid tumor such as melanoma, head and neck, liver or kidney cancer.

The rearrangement links TRBV10-3 to TRBJ1-1; 9 bases are a match to TRBD1. Trimming cost V 3 bases and J 3 bases; bases outside gene matches: 5. CDR3 length equals 15 residues. The germline CDR1 and CDR2 sequences are ENHRY and SYGVKD. CDR3 sequence (DNA): TGTGCCATCAGTGACCGGACAGGGGTCGACACTGAAGCTTTCTTT. It translates to CAISDRTGVDTEAFF.

The chain links TRBV18 to TRBJ2-5; D uncertain. This CDR3 is built from 14 residues. Trimming stripped 8 bases from V and 4 bases from J, with 17 bases between. Germline V lookup: CDR1 KGHSH, CDR2 LQKENI. The CDR3 region has the DNA TGTGCCAGCGCCCCCGTGCCCGAGAGAGAGACCCAGTACTTC. This gives the protein CASAPVPERETQYF.

The chain recombines TRBV6-1 with TRBJ2-7, with D perhaps TRBD2 (6 bases). CDR1 and CDR2 from the germline V gene are MNHNS and SASEGT. This CDR3 spans 14 amino acids. The V end lost 6 bases, the J end lost 1 base, and 13 bases lay between the germline ends. CDR3 residues: CASRLPRESYEQYF. The CDR3 nucleotides are TGTGCCAGCAGGTTGCCGCGGGAATCCTACGAGCAGTACTTC.

The chain is built from TRBV6-6 and TRBJ2-3; D remains unclear. V was cut by 3 bases and J by 4 bases, with 5 bases left in between. The CDR3 spans 12 residues. Germline V gene sequence: CDR1 MNHNY, CDR2 SVGAGI (reference sequence). The chain's CDR3 is CASSYSPDTQYF. DNA for the CDR3: TGTGCCAGCAGTTATTCCCCAGATACGCAGTATTTT.

The chain links TRBV29-1 to TRBJ2-3; unclear D gene. The CDR3 spans 12 residues. Deletions cut 3 bases from V and 0 bases from J, with 4 bases between. In germline, CDR1 is SQVTM, CDR2 ANQGSEA. In nucleotides, the CDR3 is TGCAGCGTTGATACTAGCACAGATACGCAGTATTTT. Protein sequence: CSVDTSTDTQYF.

The chain couples TRBV7-3 to TRBJ2-6, with 7 nucleotides matching TRBD1. Looked up from germline, CDR1 is SGHTA and CDR2 is FQGTGA. The CDR3 has 19 residues. V shed 5 bases, J shed 2 bases, and the junction held 15 bases outside the gene matches. Written as DNA, the CDR3 is TGTGCCAGCAGCCCCCCCTTTGGTCAGGGGGATACTGGGGCCAACGTCCTGACTTTC. Its translation is CASSPPFGQGDTGANVLTF.

V is TRBV7-2 and J is TRBJ2-1; a weak D match, TRBD2 (6 bases). Deletions cut 6 bases from V and 6 bases from J, with 21 bases between. Germline V gives CDR1 SGHTA, CDR2 FQGNSA. The CDR3 length is 16 residues. The CDR3 DNA follows: TGTGCCAGCAGTCTCCGGGGGTCTGGAATGGGCAATGAGCAGTTCTTC. Protein product: CASSLRGSGMGNEQFF.

This chain uses TRBV5-4 with TRBJ2-2; possible D gene TRBD2, 7 bases. CDR1 and CDR2 (germline): SGHNT, YYREEE (reference sequence). The CDR3 length is 15 residues. Trimming stripped 0 bases from V and 6 bases from J, with 12 bases between. CDR3 nucleotides: TGTGCCAGCAGCTTGGATGGGGGGGCCGCCGGGGAGCTGTTTTTT. Translated: CASSLDGGAAGELFF.